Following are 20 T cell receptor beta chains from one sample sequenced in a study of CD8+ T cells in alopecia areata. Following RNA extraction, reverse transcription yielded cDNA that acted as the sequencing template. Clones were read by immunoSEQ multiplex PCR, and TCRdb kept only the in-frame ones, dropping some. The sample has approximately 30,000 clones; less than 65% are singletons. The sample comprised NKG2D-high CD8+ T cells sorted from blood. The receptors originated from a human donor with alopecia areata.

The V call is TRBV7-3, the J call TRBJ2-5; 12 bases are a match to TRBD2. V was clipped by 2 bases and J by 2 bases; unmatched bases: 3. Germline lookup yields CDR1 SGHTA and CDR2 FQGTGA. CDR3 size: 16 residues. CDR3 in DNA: TGTGCCAGCAGCTTATCCCTAGCGGGGGGGCAAGAGACCCAGTACTTC. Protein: CASSLSLAGGQETQYF.

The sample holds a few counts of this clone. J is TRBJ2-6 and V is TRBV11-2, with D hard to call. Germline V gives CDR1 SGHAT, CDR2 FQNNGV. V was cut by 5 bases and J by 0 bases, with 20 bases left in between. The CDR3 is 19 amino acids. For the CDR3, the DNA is TGTGCCAGCAGCACCCCGGCCCTTAGGCGTAACTCTGGGGCCAACGTCCTGACTTTC. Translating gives CASSTPALRRNSGANVLTF.

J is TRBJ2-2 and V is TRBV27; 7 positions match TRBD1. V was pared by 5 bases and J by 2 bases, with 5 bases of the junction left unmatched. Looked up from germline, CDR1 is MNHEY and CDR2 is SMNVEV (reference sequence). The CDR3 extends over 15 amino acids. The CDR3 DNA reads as TGTGCCAGCAGTACAGGACAGGTTAACACCGGGGAGCTGTTTTTT. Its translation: CASSTGQVNTGELFF.

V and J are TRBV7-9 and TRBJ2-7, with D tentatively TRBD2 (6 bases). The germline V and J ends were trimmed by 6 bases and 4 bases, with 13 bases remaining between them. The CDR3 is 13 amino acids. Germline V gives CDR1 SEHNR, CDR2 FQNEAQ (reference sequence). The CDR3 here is CASRSRDSYEQYF. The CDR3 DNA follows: TGTGCCAGCAGGAGCCGGGACTCATACGAGCAGTACTTC.

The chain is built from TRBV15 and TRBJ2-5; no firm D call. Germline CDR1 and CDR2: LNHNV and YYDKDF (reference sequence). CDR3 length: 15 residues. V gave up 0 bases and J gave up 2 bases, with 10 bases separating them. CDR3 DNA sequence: TGTGCCACCAGCAGAGATGATAAGAATCAAGAGACCCAGTACTTC. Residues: CATSRDDKNQETQYF. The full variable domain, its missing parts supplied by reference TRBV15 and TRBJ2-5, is DAMVIQNPRYQVTQFGKPVTLSCSQTLNHNVMYWYQQKSSQAPKLLFHYYDKDFNNEADTPDNFQSRRPNTSFCFLDIRSPGLGDTAMYLCATSRDDKNQETQYFGPGTRLLVL.

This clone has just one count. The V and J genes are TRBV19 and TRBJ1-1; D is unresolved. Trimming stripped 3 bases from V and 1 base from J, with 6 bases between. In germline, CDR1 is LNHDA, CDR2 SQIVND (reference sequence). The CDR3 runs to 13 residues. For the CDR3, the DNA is TGTGCCAGTAGTATTATGGAGAACACTGAAGCTTTCTTT. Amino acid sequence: CASSIMENTEAFF.

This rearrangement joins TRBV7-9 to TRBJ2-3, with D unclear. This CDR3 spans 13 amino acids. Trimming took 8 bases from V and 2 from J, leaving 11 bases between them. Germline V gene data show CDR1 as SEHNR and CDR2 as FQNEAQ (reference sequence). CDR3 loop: CASHGPTTDTQYF. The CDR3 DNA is TGTGCCAGCCATGGCCCCACCACAGATACGCAGTATTTT. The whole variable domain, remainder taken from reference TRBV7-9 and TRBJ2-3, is DTGVSQNPRHKITKRGQNVTFRCDPISEHNRLYWYRQTLGQGPEFLTYFQNEAQLEKSRLLSDRFSAERPKGSFSTLEIQRTEQGDSAMYLCASHGPTTDTQYFGPGTRLTVL.

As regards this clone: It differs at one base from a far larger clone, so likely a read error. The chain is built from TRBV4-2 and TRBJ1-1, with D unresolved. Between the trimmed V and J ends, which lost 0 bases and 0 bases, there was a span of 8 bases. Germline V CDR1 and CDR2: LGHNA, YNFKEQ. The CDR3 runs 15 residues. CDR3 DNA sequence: TGTGCCAGCAGCCAAGATGTGACGTTGAACACTGAAGCTTTCTTT. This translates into CASSQDVTLNTEAFF.

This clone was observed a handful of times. The CDR3 protein is CASAPESAGGEPGYNEQFF. CDR3 DNA: TGTGCCAGTGCCCCCGAGAGTGCGGGAGGGGAGCCTGGCTACAATGAGCAGTTCTTC. V usage is TRBV19 and J usage is TRBJ2-1, with 9 bases matching TRBD2. Germline CDR1 and CDR2: LNHDA and SQIVND (reference sequence). The CDR3 has 19 amino acids. V trimming: 8 bases; J trimming: 3 bases; junction bases outside the gene matches: 20. The full variable domain, its missing parts supplied by reference TRBV19 and TRBJ2-1, is DGGITQSPKYLFRKEGQNVTLSCEQNLNHDAMYWYRQDPGQGLRLIYYSQIVNDFQKGDIAEGYSVSREKKESFPLTVTSAQKNPTAFYLCASAPESAGGEPGYNEQFFGPGTRLTVL.

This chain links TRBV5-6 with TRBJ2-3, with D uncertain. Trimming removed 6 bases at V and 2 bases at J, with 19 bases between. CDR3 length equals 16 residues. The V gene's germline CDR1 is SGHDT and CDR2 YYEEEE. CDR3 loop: CASNYGVWAFTDTQYF. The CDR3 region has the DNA TGTGCCAGCAACTATGGGGTTTGGGCGTTCACAGATACGCAGTATTTT. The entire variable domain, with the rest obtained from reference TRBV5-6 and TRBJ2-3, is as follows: DAGVTQSPTHLIKTRGQQVTLRCSPKSGHDTVSWYQQALGQGPQFIFQYYEEEERQRGNFPDRFSGHQFPNYSSELNVNALLLGDSALYLCASNYGVWAFTDTQYFGPGTRLTVL.

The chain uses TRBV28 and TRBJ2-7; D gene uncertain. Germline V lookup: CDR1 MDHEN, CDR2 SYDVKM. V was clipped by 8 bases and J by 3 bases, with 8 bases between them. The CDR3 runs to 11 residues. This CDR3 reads CASYQSYEQYF. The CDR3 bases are TGTGCCAGCTACCAAAGCTACGAGCAGTACTTC.

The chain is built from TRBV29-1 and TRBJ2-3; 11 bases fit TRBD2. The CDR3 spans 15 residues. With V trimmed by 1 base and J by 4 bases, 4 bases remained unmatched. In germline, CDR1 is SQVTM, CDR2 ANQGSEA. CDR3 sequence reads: CSVEGLAGPSDTQYF. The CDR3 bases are TGCAGCGTTGAAGGACTAGCGGGGCCGTCAGATACGCAGTATTTT.

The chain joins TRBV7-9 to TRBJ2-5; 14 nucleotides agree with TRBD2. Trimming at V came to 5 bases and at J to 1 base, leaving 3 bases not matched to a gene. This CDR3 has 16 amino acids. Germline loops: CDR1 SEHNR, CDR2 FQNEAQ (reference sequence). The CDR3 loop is CASSPGLAGVQETQYF. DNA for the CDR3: TGTGCCAGCAGCCCGGGACTAGCGGGGGTCCAAGAGACCCAGTACTTC.

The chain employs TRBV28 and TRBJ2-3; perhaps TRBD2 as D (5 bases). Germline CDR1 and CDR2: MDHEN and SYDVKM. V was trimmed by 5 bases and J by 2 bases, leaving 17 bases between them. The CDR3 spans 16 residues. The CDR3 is CASSSEGTKTTDTQYF. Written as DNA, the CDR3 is TGTGCCAGCAGTAGTGAGGGCACTAAAACCACAGATACGCAGTATTTT.

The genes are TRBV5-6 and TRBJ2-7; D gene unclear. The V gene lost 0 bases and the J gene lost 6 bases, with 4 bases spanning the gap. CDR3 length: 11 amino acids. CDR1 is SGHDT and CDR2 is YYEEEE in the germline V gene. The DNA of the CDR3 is TGTGCCAGCAGCTTGGGCGCCGAGCAGTACTTC. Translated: CASSLGAEQYF.

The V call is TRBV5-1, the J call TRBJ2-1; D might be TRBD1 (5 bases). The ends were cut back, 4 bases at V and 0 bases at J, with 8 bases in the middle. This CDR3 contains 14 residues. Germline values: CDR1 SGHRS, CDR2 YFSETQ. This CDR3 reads CASSLDSSYNEQFF. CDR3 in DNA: TGCGCCAGCAGCCTAGACAGCTCCTACAATGAGCAGTTCTTC.

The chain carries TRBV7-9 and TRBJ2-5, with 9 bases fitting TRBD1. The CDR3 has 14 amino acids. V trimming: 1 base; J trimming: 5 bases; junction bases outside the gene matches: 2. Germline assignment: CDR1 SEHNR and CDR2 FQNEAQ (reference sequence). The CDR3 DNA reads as TGTGCCAGCAGCTTAGGCGACAGGGGGGAGACCCAGTACTTC. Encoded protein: CASSLGDRGETQYF.

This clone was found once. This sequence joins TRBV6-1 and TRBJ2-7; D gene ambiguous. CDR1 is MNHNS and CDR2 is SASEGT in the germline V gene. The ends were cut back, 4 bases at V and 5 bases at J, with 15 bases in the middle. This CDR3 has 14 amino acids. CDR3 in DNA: TGTGCCAGCAGTGTTCTGGGCGCGAGTGACGAGCAGTACTTC. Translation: CASSVLGASDEQYF.

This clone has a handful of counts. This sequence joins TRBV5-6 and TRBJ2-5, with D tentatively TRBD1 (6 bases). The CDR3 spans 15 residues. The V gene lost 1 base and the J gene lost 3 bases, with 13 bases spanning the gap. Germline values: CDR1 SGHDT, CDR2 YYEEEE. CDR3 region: CASSLIQGSKETQYF. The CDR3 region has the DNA TGTGCCAGCAGCTTGATTCAGGGGTCGAAAGAGACCCAGTACTTC.

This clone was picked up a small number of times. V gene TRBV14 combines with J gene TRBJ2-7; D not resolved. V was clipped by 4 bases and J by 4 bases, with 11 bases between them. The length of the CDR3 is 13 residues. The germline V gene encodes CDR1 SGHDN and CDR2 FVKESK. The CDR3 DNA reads TGTGCCAGCAGCCCGATGTCCTGGTACGAGCAGTACTTC. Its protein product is CASSPMSWYEQYF.